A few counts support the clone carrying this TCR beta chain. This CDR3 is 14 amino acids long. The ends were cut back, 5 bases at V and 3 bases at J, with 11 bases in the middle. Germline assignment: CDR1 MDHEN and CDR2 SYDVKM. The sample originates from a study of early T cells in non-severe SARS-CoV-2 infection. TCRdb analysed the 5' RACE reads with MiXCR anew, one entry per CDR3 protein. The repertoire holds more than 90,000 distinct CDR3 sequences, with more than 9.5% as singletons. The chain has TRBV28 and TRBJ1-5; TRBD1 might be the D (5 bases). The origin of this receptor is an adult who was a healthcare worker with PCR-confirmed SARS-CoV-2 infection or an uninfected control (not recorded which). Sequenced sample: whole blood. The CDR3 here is CASSPGPLNQPQHF. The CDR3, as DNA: TGTGCCAGCAGTCCGGGACCTCTCAATCAGCCCCAGCATTTT.